The TCR beta chain described here comes from a study of blood T cells in healthy people across ages. Primed by a sample-barcoded 5' primer and a J-beta primer mix, a second PCR proceeded for about 7 to 11 cycles. MiXCR, run by TCRdb on the 5' RACE reads, gives a single entry per CDR3 protein. The top ten clones hold approximately 7.9% of a sample with about 1,500,000 distinct CDR3 sequences, roughly 40% of them seen once. Healthy Caucasian individuals from Russia aged about 6 to 95 were enrolled as donors. V lost 7 bases, J lost 1 base, and 11 bases stayed unmatched. Germline CDR1 MNHEY, CDR2 SMNVEV (reference sequence). The CDR3 is 18 amino acids.

The source is a woman aged 18-29 years in good health. This chain links TRBV27 with TRBJ2-6; 9 nucleotides align to TRBD1. Sequenced sample: blood. CDR3 sequence (DNA): TGTGCCAGCAAACCCGACAGGGGGGTAAAATCTGGGGCCAACGTCCTGACTTTC. Protein sequence: CASKPDRGVKSGANVLTF. The full variable domain, rest sourced from reference TRBV27 and TRBJ2-6, is EAQVTQNPRYLITVTGKKLTVTCSQNMNHEYMSWYRQDPGLGLRQIYYSMNVEVTDKGDVPEGYKVSRKEKRNFPLILESPSPNQTSLYFCASKPDRGVKSGANVLTFGAGSRLTVL.